This TCR beta chain was profiled in a study of shared clonotypes between healthy human individuals. About the study: CD4 naive cells filled three plates per donor, CD4 memory three, CD8 naive two and CD8 memory one.

V lost 8 bases, J lost 0 bases, and 8 bases lay in between. Germline V gene sequence: CDR1 SNHLY, CDR2 FYNNEI. This CDR3 contains 14 residues. This clone was picked up one time. The antigen remains unidentified. Study outcomes and limitations: Among non-shared clonotypes, generation probabilities were lower than among those shared by all four donors.

Investigators spread the genomic DNA of each subset evenly over several immunoSEQ plates. Only in-frame clones appear in the TCRdb table, and some are missing; sequencing was by immunoSEQ multiplex PCR. This table holds over 75,000 clones, almost 70% found once. What was sequenced was memory CD8+ T cells sorted from blood. Regarding subset: CD45RO+ cells pooled with CCR7-negative TemRA cells. This clonotype originated in a man between 25 and 39 years old in good health. The chain combines TRBV2 with TRBJ2-6; possibly TRBD1 for D (5 bases). CDR3 loop: CASLRGSGANVLTF. DNA of the CDR3: TGTGCCAGCTTAAGGGGCTCTGGGGCCAACGTCCTGACTTTC.